One and the same sample provided the 8 T cell receptor beta chains below, sequenced in a study of a mutant IDH1 vaccine in newly diagnosed glioma. Their antigens remain unidentified. Specified time point: week 11, during vaccination. Doses consisted of 300 ug of mutant IDH1 20-mer peptide each, paired with topical imiquimod. Generated by immunoSEQ multiplex PCR, the TCRdb table keeps only in-frame clones and is missing some. The data show 40,000 to 55,000 clones, with about 91% seen just once and 2% to 2.5% held by the top ten. This specimen was PBMCs, taken from a glioma patient whose treatment included an IDH1 peptide vaccine. All receptors derive from a man in his forties or fifties with glioma.

The CDR3 spells CASSSPGRQSYEQYF. The CDR3 DNA sequence: TGTGCCAGCAGTTCCCCGGGCAGACAAAGCTACGAGCAGTACTTC. V gene TRBV6-6 combines with J gene TRBJ2-7, with no clear D. CDR1 and CDR2 (germline): MNHNY, SVGAGI (reference sequence). Trimming pared 4 bases from V and 3 bases from J, leaving 16 bases between. The CDR3 totals 15 residues.

The chain links TRBV11-3 to TRBJ2-2; D uncertain. Germline V CDR1 and CDR2: SGHNT, YENEEA. V dropped 5 bases and J dropped 5 bases, with 6 bases sitting between them. CDR3 length: 12 amino acids. For the CDR3, the DNA is TGTGCCAGCAGCCTTCAGACCGGGGAGCTGTTTTTT. As protein: CASSLQTGELFF.

The chain combines TRBV14 with TRBJ2-1; a weak D match, TRBD2 (5 bases). Trimming removed 0 bases from V and 6 bases from J, with 18 bases in between. The germline CDR1 and CDR2 sequences are SGHDN and FVKESK. The CDR3 is 17 amino acids. The CDR3 DNA reads TGTGCCAGCAGCCAAGACATTTTAGGGTTTGAGGGCAATGAGCAGTTCTTC. Its protein is CASSQDILGFEGNEQFF. The complete variable domain, with remaining parts taken from reference TRBV14 and TRBJ2-1, reads EAGVTQFPSHSVIEKGQTVTLRCDPISGHDNLYWYRRVMGKEIKFLLHFVKESKQDESGMPNNRFLAERTGGTYSTLKVQPAELEDSGVYFCASSQDILGFEGNEQFFGPGTRLTVL.

V gene TRBV18 combines with J gene TRBJ2-7, with 7 bases identical to TRBD1. This CDR3 has 14 residues. Germline lookup yields CDR1 KGHSH and CDR2 LQKENI. The V and J ends lost 3 bases and 5 bases, in that order; junction bases with no gene match: 7. This CDR3 reads CASSPQTGSDEQYF. The CDR3 bases are TGTGCCAGCTCACCGCAGACAGGGAGTGACGAGCAGTACTTC.

The chain combines TRBV6-5 with TRBJ1-4; D perhaps matches TRBD1 (6 bases). Germline V gives CDR1 MNHEY, CDR2 SVGAGI. CDR3 length: 15 amino acids. Trimming took off 4 bases at V and 6 bases at J, with 15 bases between the two ends. CDR3 in amino acids: CASSLTGRSYEKLFF. CDR3 DNA sequence: TGTGCCAGCAGTTTAACAGGGAGAAGCTATGAAAAACTGTTTTTT.

The chain joins TRBV5-6 to TRBJ1-2, with D unresolved. Germline CDR1 is SGHDT and CDR2 is YYEEEE. This CDR3 spans 12 amino acids. Between the trimmed V and J ends, which lost 0 bases and 6 bases, there was a span of 6 bases. The CDR3 coding sequence is TGTGCCAGCAGCTTGGTCGGGGATGGCTACACCTTC. Translation: CASSLVGDGYTF.

This clone was counted a single time. For the CDR3, the DNA is TGTGCCAGCAGGCCAGCAGGGGCAGATACGCAGTATTTT. Its translation is CASRPAGADTQYF. The chain couples TRBV7-6 to TRBJ2-3, with D possibly TRBD1 on 6 matching bases. The CDR3 consists of 13 residues. The V gene's germline CDR1 is SGHVS and CDR2 FNYEAQ. V lost 6 bases, J lost 4 bases, and 11 bases lay in between.

As regards this clone: An end of the junction differs from the germline gene, which may be a read error. V gene TRBV9 combines with J gene TRBJ1-1; D remains unclear. The CDR3 sequence is 16 residues long. In germline, CDR1 is SGDLS, CDR2 YYNGEE. For the CDR3, the DNA is TGTGCCAGTACCGATAGGCGGGAGGGCGGTTACACTCAAGCTTTCTTT. Translated: CASTDRREGGYTQAFF.